This T cell receptor beta chain emerged from a study of cytomegalovirus exposure and HLA in healthy donors. Study-wide results and limits: In vitro testing confirmed a few CMV-associated chains as specific for CMV antigens.

Comment on this clone: Its antigen is still unknown.

In the PCR, 60 Vbeta and 13 Jbeta primers were used. As handled by the study authors: Per a later analysis, the number of unique TCR beta chains was some 75 million, of which roughly 11 million were shared. Clones were read by immunoSEQ multiplex PCR, and TCRdb kept only the in-frame ones, dropping some. D and trimming come from the DNA, and the V and J calls and clone size come from that table. The data contain some 190,000 clones, roughly 75% of them singletons. In germline, CDR1 is SGHRS, CDR2 YFSETQ. V was clipped by 7 bases and J by 1 base; unmatched bases: 3. CDR3 length: 13 amino acids. The sequence derives from a woman under 40 in good health and CMV-seronegative. V is TRBV5-1 and J is TRBJ2-7; TRBD1 aligns across 9 bases. The sequenced sample was PBMCs. CDR3: CASGDRASYEQYF. DNA for the CDR3: TGCGCCAGCGGGGACAGGGCGTCCTACGAGCAGTACTTC.